This record covers a single T cell receptor (beta chain). The data were produced by immunoSEQ multiplex PCR, yet TCRdb's version contains in-frame clones alone and is incomplete. The sample consists of 200,000 or so clones, roughly 80% of them appearing once. This entry is derived from a study of cytomegalovirus exposure and HLA in healthy donors. Trimming left V 3 bases short and J 2 bases short, with 13 bases between. Germline-derived CDR1 and CDR2 are SGHVS and FQNEAQ. The CDR3 sequence is 15 residues long. Sequenced input: PBMCs. The clonotype was recovered from a man younger than 35 in good health and CMV-seropositive. The chain uses TRBV7-8 and TRBJ2-5; D perhaps matches TRBD1 (6 bases). The CDR3 nucleotides read TGTGCCAGCAGCTTGGCTAGACAGGCACAAGAGACCCAGTACTTC. It codes for CASSLARQAQETQYF. The full variable domain, completed using reference TRBV7-8 and TRBJ2-5, is GAGVSQSPRYKVAKRGQDVALRCDPISGHVSLFWYQQALGQGPEFLTYFQNEAQLDKSGLPSDRFFAERPEGSVSTLKIQRTQQEDSAVYLCASSLARQAQETQYFGPGTRLLVL.